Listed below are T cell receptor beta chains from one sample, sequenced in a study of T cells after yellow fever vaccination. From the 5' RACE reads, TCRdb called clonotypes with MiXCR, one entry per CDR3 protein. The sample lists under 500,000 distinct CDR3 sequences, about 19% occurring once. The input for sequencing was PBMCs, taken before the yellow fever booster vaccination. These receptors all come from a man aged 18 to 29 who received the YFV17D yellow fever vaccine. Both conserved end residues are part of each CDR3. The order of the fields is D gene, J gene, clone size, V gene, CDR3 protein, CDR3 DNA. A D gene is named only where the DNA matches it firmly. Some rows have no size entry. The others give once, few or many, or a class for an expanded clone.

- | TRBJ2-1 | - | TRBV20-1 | CSAILFRSSYNEQFF | TGCAGTGCTATCCTCTTTAGAAGCTCCTACAATGAGCAGTTCTTC
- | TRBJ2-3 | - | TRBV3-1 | CASSPEQPTDTQYF | TGTGCCAGCAGCCCGGAGCAACCCACAGATACGCAGTATTTT
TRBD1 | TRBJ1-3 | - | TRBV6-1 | CASSDRGTDSGNTIYF | TGTGCCAGCAGTGATAGGGGGACAGACTCTGGAAACACCATATATTTT
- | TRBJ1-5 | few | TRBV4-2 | CASSLGAGRPQHF | TGTGCCAGCAGCCTGGGGGCCGGGAGGCCCCAGCATTTT
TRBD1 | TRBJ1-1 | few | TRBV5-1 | CASSLEGQVNTEAFF | TGCGCCAGCAGCTTGGAAGGACAGGTGAACACTGAAGCTTTCTTT
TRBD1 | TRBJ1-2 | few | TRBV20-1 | CSARWQGVSGYTF | TGCAGTGCTAGATGGCAGGGGGTTAGTGGCTACACCTTC
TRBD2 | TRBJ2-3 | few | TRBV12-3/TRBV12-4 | CASSLAPGLAPYF | TGTGCCAGCAGTTTAGCCCCCGGACTAGCTCCGTATTTT
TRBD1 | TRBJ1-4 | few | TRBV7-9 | CASSPSSQGMPNEKLFF | TGTGCCAGCAGCCCCAGTTCACAGGGGATGCCTAATGAAAAACTGTTTTTT
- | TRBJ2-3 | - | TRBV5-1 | CASSRSTGTDTQYF | TGCGCCAGCAGCAGGAGTACCGGGACAGATACGCAGTATTTT
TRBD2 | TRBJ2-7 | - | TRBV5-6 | CAKGLAGFYEQYF | TGTGCCAAGGGACTAGCGGGGTTCTACGAGCAGTACTTC
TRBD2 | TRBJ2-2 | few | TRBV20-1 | CSARPPAAGGGTGELFF | TGCAGTGCTAGACCCCCCGCGGCGGGGGGGGGAACCGGGGAGCTGTTTTTT
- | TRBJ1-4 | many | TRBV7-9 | CASTNNPNEKLFF | TGTGCCAGCACCAACAATCCTAATGAAAAACTGTTTTTT
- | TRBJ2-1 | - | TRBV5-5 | CASRGTGTANNEQFF | TGTGCCAGCAGGGGGACTGGGACAGCCAACAATGAGCAGTTCTTC
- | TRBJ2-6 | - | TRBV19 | CATQPSGANVLTF | TGTGCCACCCAACCCTCTGGGGCCAACGTCCTGACTTTC
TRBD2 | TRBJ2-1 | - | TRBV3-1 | CASSALAGGHKGQFF | TGTGCCAGCAGCGCCTTAGCGGGGGGGCACAAAGGGCAGTTCTTC
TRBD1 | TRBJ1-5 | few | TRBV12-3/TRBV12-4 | CASSPSGTGRQPQHF | TGTGCCAGCAGCCCCTCCGGGACAGGGAGGCAGCCCCAGCATTTT
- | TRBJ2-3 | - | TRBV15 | CATSRDRGRRGPDTQYF | TGTGCCACCAGCAGAGATCGAGGGCGGAGGGGGCCAGATACGCAGTATTTT
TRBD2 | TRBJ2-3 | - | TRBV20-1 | CSASSRRGGLWRDTQYF | TGCAGTGCTTCTTCCCGGCGGGGGGGCCTATGGAGAGATACGCAGTATTTT
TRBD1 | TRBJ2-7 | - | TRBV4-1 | CASSHPGQAPEQYF | TGCGCCAGCAGCCACCCGGGACAGGCCCCCGAGCAGTACTTC
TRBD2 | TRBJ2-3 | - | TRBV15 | CATSIERGRTDTQYF | TGTGCCACCAGCATAGAGCGGGGACGCACAGATACGCAGTATTTT
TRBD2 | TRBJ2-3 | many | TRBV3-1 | CASSQAGGPADTQYF | TGTGCCAGCAGCCAAGCGGGGGGGCCTGCAGATACGCAGTATTTT
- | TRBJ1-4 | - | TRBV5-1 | CASSFGSGNEKLFF | TGCGCCAGCAGCTTTGGGAGCGGAAATGAAAAACTGTTTTTT
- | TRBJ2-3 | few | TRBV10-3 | CAIRGSVLRSGTDTQYF | TGTGCCATCAGGGGGTCCGTGTTGAGGAGCGGCACAGATACGCAGTATTTT
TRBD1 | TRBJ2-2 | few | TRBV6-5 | CASSSDRGDTGELFF | TGTGCCAGCAGCTCGGACAGGGGAGACACCGGGGAGCTGTTTTTT
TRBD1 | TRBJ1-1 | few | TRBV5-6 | CASSFGIGQGNTEAFF | TGTGCCAGCAGCTTCGGGATAGGACAGGGGAACACTGAAGCTTTCTTT
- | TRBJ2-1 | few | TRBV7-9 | CASSFGGLMFF | TGTGCCAGCAGCTTCGGGGGGCTGATGTTCTTC
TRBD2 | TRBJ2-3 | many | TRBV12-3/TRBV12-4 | CASSLGGSTDTQYF | TGTGCCAGCAGTTTGGGAGGGAGCACAGATACGCAGTATTTT
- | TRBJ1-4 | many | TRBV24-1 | CATSEAGPNEKLFF | TGTGCCACCAGCGAGGCGGGGCCTAATGAAAAACTGTTTTTT
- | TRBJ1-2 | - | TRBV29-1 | CSVEGASLYGYTF | TGCAGCGTTGAAGGGGCAAGCCTCTATGGCTACACCTTC
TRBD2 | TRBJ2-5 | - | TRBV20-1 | CSASAGVVETQYF | TGCAGTGCTAGCGCGGGGGTAGTTGAGACCCAGTACTTC
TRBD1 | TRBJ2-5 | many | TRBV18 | CASSPGQQETQYF | TGTGCCAGCTCACCGGGACAGCAAGAGACCCAGTACTTC
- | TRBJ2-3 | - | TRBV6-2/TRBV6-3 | CASSYSFADTQYF | TGTGCCAGCAGTTACTCGTTCGCTGATACGCAGTATTTT
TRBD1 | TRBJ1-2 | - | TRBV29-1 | CSVRTGTGGVDYGYTF | TGCAGCGTTCGGACCGGGACAGGGGGCGTCGACTATGGCTACACCTTC
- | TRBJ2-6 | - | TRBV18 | CASQRETGANVLTF | TGTGCCAGCCAAAGGGAGACTGGGGCCAACGTCCTGACTTTC
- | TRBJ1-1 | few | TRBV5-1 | CASSFGDHAEAFF | TGCGCCAGCAGCTTCGGGGACCACGCTGAAGCTTTCTTT